Given below is one TCR beta chain in context. Its antigen is unknown. Method: immunoSEQ multiplex PCR; TCRdb's copy keeps in-frame clones and lacks some. Here the sample spans under 75,000 clones, 90% to 96% being singletons. The data stem from a study of cytomegalovirus exposure and HLA in healthy donors. Study findings and constraints: Three chains linked to CMV were shown in vitro to be specific for CMV antigens. Rarity characterized most TCR sequences, yet some public TCRs appeared in many donors.

The germline V gene encodes CDR1 GTSNPN and CDR2 SVGIG (reference sequence). The V and J ends lost 3 bases and 7 bases respectively, with 21 bases between them. There are 15 residues in the CDR3. Sequenced sample: PBMCs. The clonotype comes from a woman aged 18-29 years in good health and CMV-seronegative. The gene calls are TRBV30 and TRBJ1-2; maybe TRBD1 (5 bases). CDR3 sequence (DNA): TGTGCCTGGAGCCCCCCCGGCGCCGGGGGTGGTGGCTACACCTTC. Translated, it gives CAWSPPGAGGGGYTF.